The present T cell receptor (beta chain) was sequenced within a study of cytomegalovirus exposure and HLA in healthy donors. The CDR3 has 13 residues. CDR1 SGHTA and CDR2 FQGNSA come from the germline V gene. V gave up 5 bases and J gave up 7 bases, with 14 bases separating them. Both 60 Vbeta primers and 13 Jbeta primers went into the PCR. The protocol was immunoSEQ multiplex PCR, while the TCRdb copy is restricted to in-frame clones and leaves out a portion. The table lists around 130,000 clones, roughly 70% of them singletons. Sequencing input: PBMCs. The source of this sequence is a man aged 40-55 years in good health and CMV-seropositive. The rearrangement joins TRBV7-2 to TRBJ1-2, with a weak D call TRBD1 (6 bases). This chain's CDR3 is CASSLRGQIGYTF. The CDR3 DNA reads as TGTGCCAGCAGCCTCCGGGGACAAATTGGCTACACCTTC. The entire variable domain, with the rest obtained from reference TRBV7-2 and TRBJ1-2, is as follows: GAGVSQSPSNKVTEKGKDVELRCDPISGHTALYWYRQSLGQGLEFLIYFQGNSAPDKSGLPSDRFSAERTGGSVSTLTIQRTQQEDSAVYLCASSLRGQIGYTFGSGTRLTVV.